These T cell receptor beta chains were read from a single sample in a study of neurological immune-mediated disorders. Each CDR3 protein is one row after TCRdb ran MiXCR on the 5' RACE reads. The sample holds around 71,000 distinct CDR3 sequences, about 13% seen once. The sequenced sample consisted of PBMCs. The receptors come from a female donor with HTLV-1-associated myelopathy (HAM/TSP). Both conserved end residues are part of each CDR3. The D gene is left open where the match is weak. Only some rows state a clone size, as once, few, many or a class for expanded clones.

J: TRBJ1-5; V: TRBV6-6; size: NA; D: NA; DNA: TGTGCCAGCAGGCTACAGGGTTACAATCAGCCCCAGCATTTT; CDR3: CASRLQGYNQPQHF
J: TRBJ2-4; V: TRBV20-1; size: medium-sized; D: TRBD2; DNA: TGCAGTGCTCGAGCGGGGGGTAAAAACATTCAGTACTTC; CDR3: CSARAGGKNIQYF
J: TRBJ2-6; V: TRBV7-3; size: many; D: TRBD1; DNA: TGTGCCAGCAGCCCATCCCCCCCGACAGGGACTGGGGCCAACGTCCTGACTTTC; CDR3: CASSPSPPTGTGANVLTF
J: TRBJ2-2; V: TRBV29-1; size: many; D: NA; DNA: TGCAGCGGGGAGGCGGACAGTAACACCGGGGAGCTGTTTTTT; CDR3: CSGEADSNTGELFF
J: TRBJ1-4; V: TRBV5-1; size: many; D: TRBD1; DNA: TGCGCCAGCAGCGCGACAGGGAGGTGGGATGAAAAACTGTTTTTT; CDR3: CASSATGRWDEKLFF
J: TRBJ2-1; V: TRBV5-1; size: many; D: TRBD2; DNA: TGCGCCAGCAGCTCCGGGACTAGCGGGGGGGCTGGTGAGCAGTTCTTC; CDR3: CASSSGTSGGAGEQFF
J: TRBJ1-6; V: TRBV7-9; size: many; D: NA; DNA: TGTGCCAGCAGCCGCACAGGCAGCGTATTCGATAATTCACCCCTCCACTTT; CDR3: CASSRTGSVFDNSPLHF
J: TRBJ2-1; V: TRBV5-6; size: many; D: NA; DNA: TGTGCCAGCAGCTTGTCATCTCCCCCCAATGAGCAGTTCTTC; CDR3: CASSLSSPPNEQFF
J: TRBJ2-5; V: TRBV12-3/TRBV12-4; size: few; D: TRBD2; DNA: TGTGCCAGCAGCCCGGGGGAGGGCCGGGAGACCCAGTACTTC; CDR3: CASSPGEGRETQYF
J: TRBJ2-3; V: TRBV28; size: many; D: NA; DNA: TGTGCCAGCAGTTTAGGTCTGGACTTGGATACGCAGTATTTT; CDR3: CASSLGLDLDTQYF
J: TRBJ2-5; V: TRBV5-1; size: many; D: NA; DNA: TGCGCCAGCAGCTTGGACCCCCAAGAGACCCAGTACTTC; CDR3: CASSLDPQETQYF
J: TRBJ1-1; V: TRBV30; size: NA; D: NA; DNA: TGTGCCTTGGTGAGGACTGAAGCTTTCTTT; CDR3: CALVRTEAFF
J: TRBJ2-3; V: TRBV4-1; size: many; D: NA; DNA: TGCGCCAGCAGCCATTTGGAGGGAACAGATACGCAGTATTTT; CDR3: CASSHLEGTDTQYF
J: TRBJ2-1; V: TRBV9; size: many; D: TRBD2; DNA: TGTGCCAGCAGCGTAGGGACTAGCGGCTCCTACAATGAGCAGTTCTTC; CDR3: CASSVGTSGSYNEQFF
J: TRBJ2-3; V: TRBV5-6; size: many; D: TRBD1; DNA: TGTGCCAGCAGCGCCACAGGGGACACAGATACGCAGTATTTT; CDR3: CASSATGDTDTQYF
J: TRBJ2-3; V: TRBV20-1; size: many; D: TRBD2; DNA: TGCAGTGCGGATACTAGCGGTGCCTACCCCCCAGATACGCAGTATTTT; CDR3: CSADTSGAYPPDTQYF
J: TRBJ2-5; V: TRBV20-1; size: many; D: TRBD2; DNA: TGCAGTGCGGCCGGATCGGGGGGTCAAGAGACCCAGTACTTC; CDR3: CSAAGSGGQETQYF